The 8 T cell receptor beta chains listed next were all sequenced from one sample in a study of CD8 T cells in ankylosing spondylitis. In TCRdb, the 5' RACE reads were re-called with MiXCR into one record per CDR3 protein. The table has over 100,000 distinct CDR3 sequences, over 6.5% seen once. The sequenced sample was blood, either unsorted or a sorted T cell fraction (not recorded which). Source of these receptors: a male donor with ankylosing spondylitis or in good health (not recorded which).

Many counts were recorded for this clonotype. The chain carries TRBV6-5 and TRBJ2-1, with D unclear. V shed 0 bases and J shed 8 bases, with 5 bases lying between them. This CDR3 spans 12 amino acids. Per germline, CDR1 MNHEY and CDR2 SVGAGI. The CDR3 spells CASSYSRDEQFF. The DNA of the CDR3 is TGTGCCAGCAGTTACTCCCGGGATGAGCAGTTCTTC.

In its sample, this clonotype was seen many times. This rearrangement joins TRBV12-3 or TRBV12-4 to TRBJ2-1; D is unresolved. The V gene lost 3 bases and the J gene lost 6 bases, with 15 bases spanning the gap. CDR3 length: 15 residues. Written as DNA, the CDR3 is TGTGCCAGCAGTTTGGGCCGTGGGTCTAGCAATGAGCAGTTCTTC. Translated: CASSLGRGSSNEQFF.

This clonotype occurred many times. The rearrangement uses TRBV20-1 and TRBJ1-2; no firm D call. The CDR3 covers 12 residues. V lost 4 bases, J lost 4 bases, and 10 bases lay in between. The V gene's germline CDR1 is DFQATT and CDR2 SNEGSKA (reference sequence). CDR3 DNA: TGCAGTGCTAAGGGCCAGCTCTATGGCTACACCTTC. It translates to CSAKGQLYGYTF.

In this sample, this clonotype turned up many times. V usage is TRBV19 and J usage is TRBJ2-7; TRBD2 might be the D (6 bases). The V end was cut by 3 bases, the J end by 3 bases, with 12 bases between. The CDR3 is 14 residues long. Germline CDR1 and CDR2: LNHDA and SQIVND (reference sequence). CDR3 amino acids: CASSIPGEGYEQYF. For the CDR3, the DNA is TGTGCCAGTAGTATCCCGGGAGAGGGCTACGAGCAGTACTTC.

The table lists this clonotype with many counts. This chain joins TRBV5-5 and TRBJ2-7; no reliable D call. V was shortened by 0 bases and J by 4 bases, with 5 bases between the two germline ends. CDR1 and CDR2 (germline): SGHKS, YYEKEE (reference sequence). This CDR3 is built from 12 residues. The CDR3 bases are TGTGCCAGCAGCTTGGTAGTATACGAGCAGTACTTC. This translates into CASSLVVYEQYF.

This clonotype was observed once. The V call is TRBV18, the J call TRBJ2-1; 8 nucleotides line up with TRBD2. This CDR3 is built from 17 residues. Germline-derived CDR1 and CDR2 are KGHSH and LQKENI. Trimming took 3 bases from V and 2 from J; bases not matched to a gene: 9. CDR3 DNA: TGTGCCAGCTCACCGGGGAGACTAGCGCAAACCTACAATGAGCAGTTCTTC. Protein product: CASSPGRLAQTYNEQFF. Together with reference TRBV18 and TRBJ2-1, the CDR3 gives the full variable domain: NAGVMQNPRHLVRRRGQEARLRCSPMKGHSHVYWYRQLPEEGLKFMVYLQKENIIDESGMPKERFSAEFPKEGPSILRIQQVVRGDSAAYFCASSPGRLAQTYNEQFFGPGTRLTVL.

This clonotype occurred many times. The chain links TRBV27 to TRBJ2-7; D might be TRBD1 (5 bases). In germline, CDR1 is MNHEY, CDR2 SMNVEV (reference sequence). V lost 5 bases to trimming and J lost 3 bases, with 11 bases between them. This CDR3 has 13 residues. In DNA form, the CDR3 reads TGTGCCAGCAGTCACGGCCAGGGCTACGAGCAGTACTTC. Its protein product is CASSHGQGYEQYF.

The sample holds many counts of this clonotype. This chain connects TRBV10-3 to TRBJ2-1; tentative D call: TRBD2 (5 bases). V was shortened by 8 bases and J by 8 bases, with 19 bases between the two germline ends. Germline assignment: CDR1 ENHRY and CDR2 SYGVKD. This CDR3 has 14 residues. CDR3 DNA sequence: TGTGCCATCGGCCCCACGGGGAGTAATGATGAGCAGTTCTTC. Translated, it gives CAIGPTGSNDEQFF.